The 23 T cell receptor beta chains given below trace back to one sample, sequenced in a study of T cells expressing NK-cell markers. For each CDR3 protein, TCRdb gives one entry from its re-call of the 5' RACE reads, without DNA. The table gives some 190,000 distinct CDR3 sequences; the top ten clones make up 20% to 25% of it. Specimen: blood T cells: a sorted CD56 or NKG2C T cell subset, CD4+ or CD8+ T cells, or bulk PBMC T cells (not recorded which). These receptors all come from a man aged 18 to 69 in good health.

The chain couples TRBV24-1 to TRBJ2-3; no DNA is available, so the TRBD2 call from TCRdb remains unchecked. Germline lookup yields CDR1 KGHDR and CDR2 SFDVKD. The CDR3 has 15 amino acids. The CDR3 loop reads CATATWQGGSDTQYF.

The rearrangement links TRBV6-2 or TRBV6-3 to TRBJ2-7; TCRdb's D call, TRBD1, is unchecked because there is no DNA. Germline V gene data show CDR1 as MNHEY and CDR2 as SVGEGT. CDR3 length equals 18 residues. CDR3 region: CASSYSRTIGGNLYEQYF.

V gene TRBV7-9 combines with J gene TRBJ1-4; TCRdb selects TRBD1, and the lack of DNA leaves this call unchecked. Germline V gene sequence: CDR1 SEHNR, CDR2 FQNEAQ (reference sequence). This CDR3 region has 14 residues. CDR3 loop: CASSVDREAEKLFF.

The gene calls are TRBV12-3 or TRBV12-4 and TRBJ2-7. This CDR3 comprises 14 residues. CDR3 sequence reads: CASSFFLEWGEQYF.

This rearrangement joins TRBV7-9 to TRBJ2-3; the D call of TRBD1 rests on TCRdb alone, since no DNA is present to check it. Germline CDR1 reads SEHNR; CDR2 reads FQNEAQ (reference sequence). The CDR3 runs to 16 residues. CDR3 loop: CASSFRGGRGTDTQYF.

V usage is TRBV7-8 and J usage is TRBJ1-1; TCRdb lists TRBD1, though no DNA is available to test this call. Germline V gene sequence: CDR1 SGHVS, CDR2 FQNEAQ. CDR3 size: 14 residues. CDR3 amino acids: CASSATEMNTEAFF.

J is TRBJ2-2 and V is TRBV3-1; lacking DNA, the TRBD1 call made by TCRdb goes unchecked. This CDR3 is 16 amino acids long. Looked up from germline, CDR1 is LGHDT and CDR2 is YNNKEL (reference sequence). The CDR3 here is CASSQEAGPITGELFF. Together with reference TRBV3-1 and TRBJ2-2, the CDR3 gives the full variable domain: DTAVSQTPKYLVTQMGNDKSIKCEQNLGHDTMYWYKQDSKKFLKIMFSYNNKELIINETVPNRFSPKSPDKAHLNLHINSLELGDSAVYFCASSQEAGPITGELFFGEGSRLTVL.

The rearrangement links TRBV7-8 to TRBJ2-1; lacking DNA, the TRBD2 call made by TCRdb goes unchecked. This CDR3 has 17 residues. CDR1 is SGHVS, CDR2 FQNEAQ, per germline. This CDR3 is CASSLAPRGTTYNEQFF.

CDR3 loop: CASSEGAAKNIQYF. J is TRBJ2-4 and V is TRBV2; lacking DNA, the TRBD1 call made by TCRdb goes unchecked. The CDR3 extends over 14 amino acids. CDR1 is SNHLY and CDR2 is FYNNEI in the germline V gene.

The rearrangement links TRBV6-1 to TRBJ2-7. Germline loops: CDR1 MNHNS, CDR2 SASEGT. This CDR3 region has 14 residues. CDR3 amino acids: CASSPSGGPYEQYF.

The chain joins TRBV9 to TRBJ2-1; TCRdb proposes TRBD2, but this gene call is untestable without DNA. The germline V gene encodes CDR1 SGDLS and CDR2 YYNGEE. CDR3 length: 15 residues. CDR3 loop: CASSVVGPSYNEQFF.

The gene calls are TRBV7-8 and TRBJ2-7; without DNA, the TCRdb call of TRBD1 cannot be checked. This CDR3 has 17 amino acids. Looked up from germline, CDR1 is SGHVS and CDR2 is FQNEAQ. The CDR3 here is CASSLARSRGTPYEQYF. Using reference TRBV7-8 and TRBJ2-7 for the parts outside the CDR3, the full variable domain is GAGVSQSPRYKVAKRGQDVALRCDPISGHVSLFWYQQALGQGPEFLTYFQNEAQLDKSGLPSDRFFAERPEGSVSTLKIQRTQQEDSAVYLCASSLARSRGTPYEQYFGPGTRLTVT.

This chain links TRBV2 with TRBJ2-1; as DNA is missing, the TRBD1 call by TCRdb cannot be tested. CDR3 length: 14 residues. Germline V gene lookup returns CDR1 SNHLY and CDR2 FYNNEI. CDR3 sequence reads: CASRNRDIDNEQFF.

The chain employs TRBV9 and TRBJ2-2. Germline V gene sequence: CDR1 SGDLS, CDR2 YYNGEE. CDR3 size: 16 residues. CDR3 protein: CASSVGGLPNTGELFF.

This sequence joins TRBV11-2 and TRBJ2-3; the TCRdb D gene call, TRBD2, has no DNA to confirm it. Germline lookup yields CDR1 SGHAT and CDR2 FQNNGV. The CDR3 runs 16 residues. CDR3 in amino acids: CASSLTPSPATDTQYF.

The CDR3 reads CSARDPVRGVYGYTF. This chain links TRBV20-1 with TRBJ1-2; the TCRdb D gene call, TRBD1, has no DNA to confirm it. The germline V gene has CDR1 DFQATT and CDR2 SNEGSKA (reference sequence). The CDR3 totals 15 residues.

This rearrangement joins TRBV28 to TRBJ1-1. Germline-derived CDR1 and CDR2 are MDHEN and SYDVKM. The CDR3 is 14 residues long. CDR3 amino acids: CASSGSREGTEAFF.

The J gene is TRBJ1-5, the V gene TRBV21-1; TCRdb outputs TRBD1, but without DNA this stays unchecked. TRBV21-1 is a known pseudogene. The CDR3 extends over 14 amino acids. The CDR3 protein is CASSKNRGSQPQHF.

The genes are TRBV19 and TRBJ1-5; the D call from TCRdb, TRBD1, cannot be confirmed without DNA. Per the germline V gene, CDR1 is LNHDA and CDR2 is SQIVND (reference sequence). The CDR3 totals 15 residues. CDR3 sequence reads: CASSEDGNSNQPQHF.

V gene TRBV28 combines with J gene TRBJ2-7; absent DNA, TCRdb's TRBD1 call cannot be checked. CDR1 MDHEN and CDR2 SYDVKM come from the germline V gene. The CDR3 is made up of 14 amino acids. The CDR3 region is CASSFGGGYYEQYF.

This chain connects TRBV6-1 to TRBJ2-5; the D call of TRBD2 rests on TCRdb alone, since no DNA is present to check it. This CDR3 has 15 residues. Germline-derived CDR1 and CDR2 are MNHNS and SASEGT. CDR3 sequence reads: CASSRSGTLQETQYF.

The chain employs TRBV12-3 or TRBV12-4 and TRBJ2-3; TCRdb gives TRBD1 as the D gene, but with no DNA this cannot be confirmed. The CDR3 loop spans 12 amino acids. The CDR3 sequence is CASSFPRGLQYF.

The chain joins TRBV20-1 to TRBJ2-1; TCRdb's assignment of TRBD2 cannot be checked, as there is no DNA. From germline, CDR1 is DFQATT and CDR2 SNEGSKA (reference sequence). The CDR3 covers 18 residues. This CDR3 is CSARKWIAGESSYNEQFF.